Following are 2 T cell receptor beta chains from one sample sequenced in a study of CD8 T cells in Susac syndrome. When the RNA was reverse transcribed, random hexamers were used with an input of roughly 0.5 to 1 ug. From the immunoSEQ multiplex PCR reads, TCRdb called clonotypes with MiXCR, one entry per CDR3 protein. The table includes about 180,000 distinct CDR3 sequences, roughly 96% detected once. The source material was CD8+ T cells from PBMCs. The receptors shown here come from a human donor with multiple sclerosis.

The chain recombines TRBV3-1 with TRBJ2-7; weak D call: TRBD1 (6 bases). CDR1 and CDR2 from the germline V gene are LGHDT and YNNKEL (reference sequence). Trimming removed 0 bases at V and 3 bases at J, with 9 bases between. CDR3 length: 14 residues. The chain's CDR3 is CASSQDTRGYEQYF. CDR3 bases: TGTGCCAGCAGCCAAGATACCAGGGGCTACGAGCAGTACTTC.

V is TRBV15 and J is TRBJ1-2; the match to TRBD1 covers 7 bases. The CDR3 is made up of 16 amino acids. The V gene end was trimmed by 0 bases and the J gene end by 5 bases; junction bases not matched to a gene: 9. Germline lookup yields CDR1 LNHNV and CDR2 YYDKDF (reference sequence). CDR3 sequence reads: CATSREVPGTAYGYTF. CDR3 nucleotides: TGTGCCACCAGCAGAGAGGTACCCGGGACAGCTTATGGCTACACCTTC.